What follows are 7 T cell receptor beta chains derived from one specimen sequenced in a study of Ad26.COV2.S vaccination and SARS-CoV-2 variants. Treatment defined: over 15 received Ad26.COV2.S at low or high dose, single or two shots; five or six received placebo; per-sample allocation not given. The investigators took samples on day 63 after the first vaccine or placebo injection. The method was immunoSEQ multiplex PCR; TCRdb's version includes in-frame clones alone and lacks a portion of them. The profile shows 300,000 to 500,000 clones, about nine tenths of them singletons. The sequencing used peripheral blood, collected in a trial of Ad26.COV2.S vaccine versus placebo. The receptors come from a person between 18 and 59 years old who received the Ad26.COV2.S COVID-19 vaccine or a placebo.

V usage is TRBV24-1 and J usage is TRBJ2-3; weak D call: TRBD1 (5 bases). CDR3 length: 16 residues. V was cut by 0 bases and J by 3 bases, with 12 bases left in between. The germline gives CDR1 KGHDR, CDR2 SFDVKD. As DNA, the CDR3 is TGTGCCACCAGTGATTTGCCAGGGTTGAGGACAGATACGCAGTATTTT. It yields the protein CATSDLPGLRTDTQYF.

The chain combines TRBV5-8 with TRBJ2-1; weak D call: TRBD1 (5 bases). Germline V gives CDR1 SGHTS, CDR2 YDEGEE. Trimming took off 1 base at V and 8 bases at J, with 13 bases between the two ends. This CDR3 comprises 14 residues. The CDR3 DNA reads TGTGCCAGCAGCTTGTGGCAGGGCCCCCATGAGCAGTTCTTC. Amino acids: CASSLWQGPHEQFF.

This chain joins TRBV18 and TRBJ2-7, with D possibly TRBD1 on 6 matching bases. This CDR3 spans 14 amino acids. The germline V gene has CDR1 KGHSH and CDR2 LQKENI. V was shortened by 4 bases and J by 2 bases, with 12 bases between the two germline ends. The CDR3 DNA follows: TGTGCCAGCTCACACTCGACAGGTCCCTACGAGCAGTACTTC. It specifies CASSHSTGPYEQYF.

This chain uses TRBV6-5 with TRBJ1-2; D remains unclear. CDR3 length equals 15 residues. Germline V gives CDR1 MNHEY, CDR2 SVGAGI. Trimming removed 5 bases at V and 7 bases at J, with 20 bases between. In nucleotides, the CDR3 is TGTGCCAGCAGTCTTCAAAGGGAGGGTAAAAGTGGCTACACCTTC. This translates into CASSLQREGKSGYTF.

CDR3 sequence (DNA): TGTGCCAGCAGCAAAGGGACTAGCGGGGGGGTCTCACTCAAAGAGACCCAGTACTTC. Protein product: CASSKGTSGGVSLKETQYF. This rearrangement joins TRBV21-1 to TRBJ2-5; TRBD2 was called by the table and not checked on the DNA. TRBV21-1 is shown as a pseudogene. The CDR3 is made up of 19 amino acids.

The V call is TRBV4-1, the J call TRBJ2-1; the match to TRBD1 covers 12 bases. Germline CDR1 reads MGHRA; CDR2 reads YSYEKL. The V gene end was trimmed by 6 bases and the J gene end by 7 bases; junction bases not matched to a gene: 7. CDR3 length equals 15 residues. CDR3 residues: CASRTPGQGANEQFF. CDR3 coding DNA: TGCGCCAGCAGGACCCCGGGACAGGGGGCAAATGAGCAGTTCTTC.

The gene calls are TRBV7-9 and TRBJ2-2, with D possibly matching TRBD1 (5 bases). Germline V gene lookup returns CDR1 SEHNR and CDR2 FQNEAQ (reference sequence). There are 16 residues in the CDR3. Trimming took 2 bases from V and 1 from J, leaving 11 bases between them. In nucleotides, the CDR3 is TGTGCCAGCAGCTTACTCGGGCAGGGGAACACCGGGGAGCTGTTTTTT. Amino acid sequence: CASSLLGQGNTGELFF.